Presented here are 8 T cell receptor beta chains from one specimen sequenced in a study of response to subunit inactivated influenza vaccine (dated by TCRdb to about 2018). The method behind the library was RT-PCR. The instrument given in TCRdb is Illumina HiSeq 2500. TCRdb trimmed the raw reads at Q25, called clones with MiXCR and kept productive beta chains. CDR3 protein sequences are deduplicated, and each keeps its most common genes and DNA. Present in this sample are roughly 500,000 distinct CDR3 sequences, approximately 16% of which were seen just once. In total, the top ten clones hold over 2.5% of the sample. The source material was CD4+ T cells sorted from PBMCs, sampled around 25 months after vaccination. These receptors came from a man aged 45-69 years who received an inactivated influenza vaccine. Donor details come from another sample of the same person, matched by shared clones.

This clonotype was seen a handful of times. The CDR3 here is CSVRVERVGSYNEQFF. In nucleotides, the CDR3 is TGCAGCGTCCGCGTAGAGCGGGTCGGCTCCTACAATGAGCAGTTCTTC. This chain links TRBV29-1 with TRBJ2-1; possibly TRBD2 for D (6 bases). This CDR3 region has 16 residues. The V end was cut by 6 bases, the J end by 0 bases, with 18 bases between. Germline lookup yields CDR1 SQVTM and CDR2 ANQGSEA.

This clonotype was seen more than once but under ten times. This sequence joins TRBV9 and TRBJ2-3, with 10 bases lining up with TRBD1. V lost 1 base, J lost 4 bases, and 6 bases stayed unmatched. CDR3 size: 16 residues. Germline V gene sequence: CDR1 SGDLS, CDR2 YYNGEE. The CDR3 DNA reads as TGTGCCAGCAGCGTACGAGGGGACAGGGGTGCAGATACGCAGTATTTT. Residues: CASSVRGDRGADTQYF.

This clonotype was seen many times. V gene TRBV6-1 combines with J gene TRBJ1-6, with 9 bases that match TRBD1. V shed 6 bases and J 7 bases; nucleotides not matched to a gene: 4. This CDR3 is 14 amino acids long. Germline CDR1 is MNHNS and CDR2 is SASEGT. Here the CDR3 DNA reads TGTGCCAGCAGGGGACAGGGTGGAAATTCACCCCTCCACTTT. Its protein is CASRGQGGNSPLHF.

This clonotype was observed a few times. J is TRBJ2-7 and V is TRBV6-1; TRBD1 matches at 7 bases. The CDR3 contains 12 residues. In germline, CDR1 is MNHNS, CDR2 SASEGT. The V gene end was trimmed by 6 bases and the J gene end by 7 bases; junction bases not matched to a gene: 6. The CDR3 region has the DNA TGTGCCAGCAGGATTGGGACAGTTGAGCAGTACTTC. Encoded protein: CASRIGTVEQYF.

Only a few counts were recorded for this clonotype. The chain links TRBV29-1 to TRBJ2-1; D might be TRBD1 or TRBD2, each matching 5 bases. The V gene lost 6 bases and the J gene lost 0 bases, with 12 bases spanning the gap. Germline V gene sequence: CDR1 SQVTM, CDR2 ANQGSEA. The CDR3 runs to 14 residues. CDR3 DNA sequence: TGCAGCGTCGTCCGGGACCACTCCTACAATGAGCAGTTCTTC. Translated: CSVVRDHSYNEQFF.

This clonotype was recorded a few times. The V call is TRBV11-2, the J call TRBJ2-1; maybe TRBD1 (6 bases). The V end lost 7 bases, the J end lost 0 bases, and 10 bases lay between the germline ends. Germline CDR1 reads SGHAT; CDR2 reads FQNNGV. CDR3 length: 14 residues. This chain's CDR3 is CASNRASSYNEQFF. The CDR3 nucleotides read TGTGCCAGCAACAGGGCAAGCTCCTACAATGAGCAGTTCTTC.

The rearrangement links TRBV7-9 to TRBJ2-2, with D unresolved. The CDR3 spans 13 residues. Trimming stripped 8 bases from V and 2 bases from J, with 9 bases between. Germline CDR1 and CDR2: SEHNR and FQNEAQ (reference sequence). CDR3 region: CASGRLNTGELFF. For the CDR3, the DNA is TGTGCCAGCGGTCGGCTAAACACCGGGGAGCTGTTTTTT.

The chain carries TRBV5-1 and TRBJ2-7; TRBD2 aligns across 9 bases. The germline CDR1 and CDR2 sequences are SGHRS and YFSETQ. The V gene end was trimmed by 0 bases and the J gene end by 3 bases; junction bases not matched to a gene: 4. The CDR3 sequence is 15 residues long. The CDR3 here is CASSLDSGSLYEQYF. CDR3 nucleotides: TGCGCCAGCAGCTTGGATAGCGGGAGCCTCTACGAGCAGTACTTC. Filled out from reference TRBV5-1 and TRBJ2-7, the complete variable domain reads KAGVTQTPRYLIKTRGQQVTLSCSPISGHRSVSWYQQTPGQGLQFLFEYFSETQRNKGNFPGRFSGRQFSNSRSEMNVSTLELGDSALYLCASSLDSGSLYEQYFGPGTRLTVT.